This T cell receptor beta chain was recovered during a study of T cell repertoires in cytomegalovirus infection. The overall study: Public signatures in TCR beta pointed to CMV infection and matching HLA type.

TCRdb analysed the reads with MiXCR anew, one entry per CDR3 protein. This sample carries approximately 500,000 distinct CDR3 sequences, around 35% of them seen once, and the ten largest clones take 17%. The trim removed 5 bases at V and 1 base at J, leaving 7 bases unmatched. This CDR3 has 15 residues. The germline gives CDR1 MNHEY, CDR2 SMNVEV (reference sequence). This clonotype was recorded a few times. Its antigen is still unknown. Overall study results and limits: Dominant in the ex vivo response were TCR beta clonotypes restricted by HLA-C and specific for CMV. Identification of carriers of CMV plus the relevant HLA was achieved through cumulative public TCR beta family frequency.

The chain combines TRBV27 with TRBJ1-1; 7 positions agree with TRBD1. Here the sequenced sample was cultured PBMCs, taken from culture after CMV antigen stimulation. The TCR originated in a human donor in good health (CMV status not recorded). Some clones in this sample may be carry-over from other donors' samples. Here the CDR3 reads CASSERQGGNTEAFF. For the CDR3, the DNA is TGTGCCAGCAGTGAAAGACAGGGCGGGAACACTGAAGCTTTCTTT.